This T cell receptor beta chain was profiled in a study of CXCR3-negative and CXCR3-positive naive CD8 T cells. Findings and limits, study-wide: Both naive subsets showed comparably high diversity, and memory CD8+ cells showed much lower diversity. Cryopreserved PBMCs had partly decreased CXCR3 expression; fresh PBMCs were used in most assays.

This CDR3 contains 13 residues. CDR1 and CDR2 from the germline V gene are SGHAT and FQNNGV. The study made its TRB cDNA libraries by 5' RACE, adding UMI labels. Following a re-call of the 5' RACE reads, TCRdb has one entry per CDR3 protein and lacks DNA. The sample has 100,000 to 150,000 distinct CDR3 sequences. Notes on this clonotype: Its antigen is still unknown.

Specimen: naive CXCR3- CD8+ T cells from blood. As for subset: CD45RO-CCR7+CD27+CD95- naive CD8+ T cells lacking CXCR3 (TNR3-). This chain links TRBV11-2 with TRBJ1-1. This TCR came from a human donor in good health. Some clones in this sample may be carry-over from other donors' samples. CDR3 protein: CASSLDGSAYNPF.